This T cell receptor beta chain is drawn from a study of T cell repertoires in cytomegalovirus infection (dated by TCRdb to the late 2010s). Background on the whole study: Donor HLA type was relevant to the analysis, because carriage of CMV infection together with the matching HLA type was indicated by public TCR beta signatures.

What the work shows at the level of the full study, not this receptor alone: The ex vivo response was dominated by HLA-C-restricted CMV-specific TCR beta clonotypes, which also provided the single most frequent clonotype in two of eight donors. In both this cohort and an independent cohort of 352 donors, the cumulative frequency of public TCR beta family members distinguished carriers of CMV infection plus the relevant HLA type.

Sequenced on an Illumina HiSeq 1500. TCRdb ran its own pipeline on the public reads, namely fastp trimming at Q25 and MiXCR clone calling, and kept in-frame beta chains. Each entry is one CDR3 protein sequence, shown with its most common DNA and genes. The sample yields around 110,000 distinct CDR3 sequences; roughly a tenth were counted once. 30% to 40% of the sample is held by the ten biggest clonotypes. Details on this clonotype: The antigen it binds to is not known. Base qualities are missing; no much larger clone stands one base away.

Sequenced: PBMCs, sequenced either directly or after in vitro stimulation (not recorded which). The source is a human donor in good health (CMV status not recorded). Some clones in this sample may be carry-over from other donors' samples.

The CDR3 region: CATEDGTVNTEAFF. The nucleotides are TGTGCCACCGAGGACGGGACGGTGAACACTGAAGCTTTCTTT. The V and J genes are TRBV6-1 and TRBJ1-1; TRBD1 is perhaps the D gene, given 5 matching bases. There are 14 amino acids in the CDR3, from cysteine to phenylalanine inclusive. Only CDR3 DNA remains: 42 bases, in frame from the first base. According to the germline V gene, CDR1 reads MNHNS and CDR2 reads SASEGT. Relative to germline, V is 10 bases shorter and J is 0 bases shorter, with 15 bases between their ends.